The clone carrying this T cell receptor (beta chain) was seen many times. Its antigen remains unknown. The record originates from a study of neurological immune-mediated disorders. Whole-study results and caveats: Sharing of CDR3 amino acid sequences among expanded clones across subjects was absent, suggesting private repertoires in all groups.

V was pared by 5 bases and J by 8 bases, with 13 bases of the junction left unmatched. CDR3 length equals 18 residues. Germline values: CDR1 SGHTA, CDR2 FQGNSA. Where libraries were unsorted, they were derived from 2 million PBMCs stored at -80 degrees C. By 5'RACE with 10-nucleotide random UMIs, the cDNA was made. Sequencing of 15-18 subjects in each run yielded over 180 million TCR-beta sequences. TCRdb fed the 5' RACE reads into MiXCR, producing one record per CDR3 protein. The repertoire holds some 48,000 distinct CDR3 sequences, 10% to 13% seen once, with over 20% in the top ten. Sequencing input: PBMCs. The chain is built from TRBV7-2 and TRBJ2-2; 14 nucleotides agree with TRBD2. This TCR was sampled from a woman between 40 and 55 years old with HTLV-1-associated myelopathy (HAM/TSP). The CDR3: CASSPGLAGGSGTGELFF. The CDR3 nucleotides are TGTGCCAGCAGCCCCGGACTAGCGGGGGGTTCGGGAACAGGGGAGCTGTTTTTT.